This T cell receptor (beta chain) was documented in a study of T cells after yellow fever vaccination. In making TCR cDNA, 5'RACE template switching added a universal primer site and UMIs to it. TCRdb reanalysed the 5' RACE reads using MiXCR and keeps one entry per CDR3 protein. The repertoire includes some 600,000 distinct CDR3 sequences, roughly 12% of them detected once, and under 15% sits in the top ten. This clonotype turned up a few times. V lost 0 bases and J 0 bases, leaving 6 bases between the germline ends. The CDR3 is 15 amino acids. The germline V gene has CDR1 MNHEY and CDR2 SVGEGT. The chain is built from TRBV6-2 or TRBV6-3 and TRBJ2-1; D gene uncertain. The starting material was PBMCs, obtained on the day of the yellow fever booster vaccination. The source of this sequence is a man aged 30 to 45 who received the YFV17D yellow fever vaccine. CDR3 region: CASSYSPSSYNEQFF. CDR3 nucleotide sequence: TGTGCCAGCAGTTACTCACCGTCCTCCTACAATGAGCAGTTCTTC.